Listed here are 27 T cell receptor beta chains from one sample, sequenced in a study of vaccination effects on CD4 cells after COVID-19. The data were produced by immunoSEQ multiplex PCR, yet TCRdb's version contains in-frame clones alone and is incomplete. The table shows approximately 25,000 clones, with about 70% occurring only once. No cognate antigen is known for these TCRs. ViraFEST used viral peptide pools to expand antigen-specific CD4+ T cells before sequencing. Upon completion of under eleven days in culture, CD4+ T cells were isolated. The study found no prior SARS-CoV-2 infection in the vaccine recipients, who tested negative for nucleocapsid antibodies. The source material was CD4+ T cells from PBMCs cultured with HCoV-NL63 spike peptides, sampled before COVID-19 vaccination. These receptor sequences come from a human donor who received a COVID-19 vaccine.

The V and J genes are TRBV3-1 (or the pseudogene TRBV3-2) and TRBJ1-1; D gene unclear. This CDR3 spans 12 amino acids. The V gene lost 7 bases and the J gene lost 0 bases, with 6 bases spanning the gap. Per the germline V gene, CDR1 is LGHDT and CDR2 is YNNKEL (reference sequence). The CDR3 coding sequence is TGTGCCAGCAAGAACATGAACACTGAAGCTTTCTTT. Its translation is CASKNMNTEAFF.

The chain has TRBV7-9 and TRBJ1-2; TRBD1 is a possible D gene (6 bases). CDR1 is SEHNR and CDR2 is FQNEAQ in the germline V gene (reference sequence). Trimming stripped 1 base from V and 4 bases from J, with 19 bases between. This CDR3 has 17 amino acids. In DNA form, the CDR3 reads TGTGCCAGCAGCTTAGTACAGGGTCGGTTAGAAACCTATGGCTACACCTTC. As protein: CASSLVQGRLETYGYTF.

The rearrangement links TRBV11-2 to TRBJ2-7; the D is unclear. The CDR3 sequence is 13 residues long. The V gene's germline CDR1 is SGHAT and CDR2 FQNNGV. V was shortened by 5 bases and J by 4 bases, with 12 bases between the two germline ends. The CDR3 region is CASSPRAQYEQYF. CDR3 nucleotide sequence: TGTGCCAGCAGCCCCCGGGCCCAATACGAGCAGTACTTC.

The chain carries TRBV7-9 and TRBJ2-1; 7 positions agree with TRBD1. Germline V gives CDR1 SEHNR, CDR2 FQNEAQ (reference sequence). The CDR3 has 15 residues. The V segment lost 2 bases and the J segment 0 bases; nucleotides outside the gene matches: 1. The CDR3 coding sequence is TGTGCCAGCAGCTTACGACAGGGCTCCTACAATGAGCAGTTCTTC. This sequence encodes CASSLRQGSYNEQFF. Full variable domain (outside the CDR3, taken from reference TRBV7-9 and TRBJ2-1): DTGVSQNPRHKITKRGQNVTFRCDPISEHNRLYWYRQTLGQGPEFLTYFQNEAQLEKSRLLSDRFSAERPKGSFSTLEIQRTEQGDSAMYLCASSLRQGSYNEQFFGPGTRLTVL.

The chain links TRBV5-5 to TRBJ1-2, with 7 bases matching TRBD1. The CDR3 is 16 residues long. Germline assignment: CDR1 SGHKS and CDR2 YYEKEE (reference sequence). J lost 0 bases, V lost 4 bases, and 9 bases had no gene match. Written as DNA, the CDR3 is TGTGCCAGCAGCCGAGGGCAGGGGGTGACTAACTATGGCTACACCTTC. Translating gives CASSRGQGVTNYGYTF.

The V and J genes are TRBV7-9 and TRBJ1-2; 7 nucleotides agree with TRBD1. The V and J ends lost 5 bases and 6 bases, in that order; junction bases with no gene match: 6. Per germline, CDR1 SEHNR and CDR2 FQNEAQ (reference sequence). The CDR3 contains 13 residues. CDR3 protein: CASSLTGDDGYTF. DNA for the CDR3: TGTGCCAGCAGCCTCACAGGGGACGATGGCTACACCTTC.

The chain carries TRBV7-2 and TRBJ1-2, with 7 bases lining up with TRBD1. CDR1 SGHTA and CDR2 FQGNSA come from the germline V gene. V dropped 6 bases and J dropped 4; count of bases not matched to a gene: 8. The CDR3 covers 14 residues. The CDR3 DNA sequence: TGTGCCAGCAGGGCACAGGGGATCTTCTATGGCTACACCTTC. This encodes CASRAQGIFYGYTF.

The V call is TRBV12-5, the J call TRBJ1-5; D is possibly TRBD1 (6 bases). Trimming removed 6 bases from V and 6 bases from J, with 18 bases in between. Germline V CDR1 and CDR2: LGHNT, FRNRAP. This CDR3 has 15 residues. Here the CDR3 DNA reads TGTGCTAGTGGCCTCGCCCGGGGAGGGGGTCAGCCCCAGCATTTT. Amino acids: CASGLARGGGQPQHF.

The chain has TRBV5-3 and TRBJ2-1; D unclear. TRBV5-3 qualifies as an ORF whose function is uncertain. The CDR3 is 12 residues long. V shed 4 bases and J shed 7 bases, with 9 bases lying between them. The CDR3 reads CARSTSGNEQFF. In DNA form, the CDR3 reads TGTGCCAGAAGCACCAGTGGGAATGAGCAGTTCTTC.

The V call is TRBV7-2, the J call TRBJ2-7; D possibly uses TRBD1 or TRBD2 (6 bases each). Per the germline V gene, CDR1 is SGHTA and CDR2 is FQGNSA. Trimming took off 1 base at V and 6 bases at J, with 16 bases between the two ends. This CDR3 has 15 amino acids. Here the CDR3 reads CASSLGGAYEGEQYF. CDR3 sequence (DNA): TGTGCCAGCAGCTTAGGGGGGGCGTATGAAGGCGAGCAGTACTTC.

The rearrangement links TRBV3-1 (or the pseudogene TRBV3-2) to TRBJ2-7; possibly TRBD1 for D (5 bases). This CDR3 comprises 14 residues. V gave up 0 bases and J gave up 1 base, with 7 bases separating them. The germline V gene has CDR1 LGHDT and CDR2 YNNKEL (reference sequence). CDR3 loop: CASSQEGQSYEQYF. The CDR3 DNA sequence: TGTGCCAGCAGCCAAGAGGGGCAATCCTACGAGCAGTACTTC.

The gene calls are TRBV18 and TRBJ2-2, with a tentative D call TRBD1 (6 bases). The germline V gene encodes CDR1 KGHSH and CDR2 LQKENI. CDR3 length: 15 amino acids. V lost 1 base to trimming and J lost 0 bases, with 6 bases between them. The CDR3 nucleotides are TGTGCCAGCTCACCACACAGGGCGAACACCGGGGAGCTGTTTTTT. Its protein is CASSPHRANTGELFF.

This chain joins TRBV4-2 and TRBJ2-1; TRBD2 matches at 9 bases. Germline V gives CDR1 LGHNA, CDR2 YNFKEQ. The CDR3 runs 15 residues. J was trimmed by 8 bases and V by 2 bases; bases with no gene match: 7. The DNA for the CDR3 is TGTGCCAGCAGCCAAAGAGGTAGCGGGAGCGATGAGCAGTTCTTC. It is translated as CASSQRGSGSDEQFF.

This chain joins TRBV10-3 and TRBJ2-5; a possible D gene is TRBD2 (5 bases). Germline-derived CDR1 and CDR2 are ENHRY and SYGVKD. The CDR3 has 11 residues. The V and J ends lost 10 bases and 1 base respectively, with 7 bases between them. The CDR3 region has the DNA TGTGCCACCCGGGGCCAAGAGACCCAGTACTTC. It is translated as CATRGQETQYF.

The rearrangement links TRBV4-1 to TRBJ1-3; D is undetermined. The V gene lost 0 bases and the J gene lost 1 base, with 10 bases spanning the gap. The CDR3 length is 16 residues. Germline V gene lookup returns CDR1 MGHRA and CDR2 YSYEKL. The CDR3 coding sequence is TGCGCCAGCAGCCAAGAGAAGTCTAATTCTGGAAACACCATATATTTT. Translated, it gives CASSQEKSNSGNTIYF.

V is TRBV5-5 and J is TRBJ2-7, with 13 bases lining up with TRBD2. The CDR3 is 16 amino acids. Germline CDR1 and CDR2: SGHKS and YYEKEE (reference sequence). Losses at the gene ends were 5 bases for V and 4 bases for J; bases not matched to a gene: 9. The CDR3 region has the DNA TGTGCCAGCAGTCCCAGGCAGACTAGCGGGAGGTACGAGCAGTACTTC. It yields the protein CASSPRQTSGRYEQYF.

The CDR3 DNA follows: TGTGCCAGCAGCGCCCGGGACCCTTATTCGGGCGAGCAGTACTTC. Translated: CASSARDPYSGEQYF. The V call is TRBV9, the J call TRBJ2-7, with D tentatively TRBD1 or TRBD2 (5 bases each). The CDR3 length is 15 residues. Per germline, CDR1 SGDLS and CDR2 YYNGEE. V gave up 3 bases and J gave up 6 bases, with 19 bases separating them.

The rearrangement uses TRBV3-1 (or the pseudogene TRBV3-2) and TRBJ2-1; the match to TRBD1 covers 8 bases. The V gene's germline CDR1 is LGHDT and CDR2 YNNKEL (reference sequence). The CDR3 contains 16 residues. The V segment lost 4 bases and the J segment 2 bases; nucleotides outside the gene matches: 7. Here the CDR3 reads CASSRFRTGPYNEQFF. As DNA, the CDR3 is TGTGCCAGCAGCCGGTTCCGGACAGGGCCCTACAATGAGCAGTTCTTC.

J is TRBJ2-5 and V is TRBV5-4; D may correspond to TRBD1 or TRBD2 (5 bases each). The CDR3 is made up of 13 amino acids. Deletions cut 4 bases from V and 3 bases from J, with 10 bases between. Per germline, CDR1 SGHNT and CDR2 YYREEE (reference sequence). Here the CDR3 DNA reads TGTGCCAGCAGCCCCGGGACGGAAGAGACCCAGTACTTC. Its protein product is CASSPGTEETQYF.

V usage is TRBV3-1 (or the pseudogene TRBV3-2) and J usage is TRBJ1-2; no firm D call. Germline V gene lookup returns CDR1 LGHDT and CDR2 YNNKEL (reference sequence). This CDR3 contains 13 residues. V was pared by 3 bases and J by 2 bases, with 7 bases between. The CDR3, as DNA: TGTGCCAGCAGCCAGGAGGGAAACTATGGCTACACCTTC. Its protein is CASSQEGNYGYTF.

The genes are TRBV2 and TRBJ1-6, with 8 bases matching TRBD1. This CDR3 is 14 amino acids long. The V and J ends lost 5 bases and 7 bases, in that order; junction bases with no gene match: 4. CDR1 is SNHLY, CDR2 FYNNEI, per germline. Written as DNA, the CDR3 is TGTGCCAGCAGTCTGACAGGGGACAATTCACCCCTCCACTTT. Translated, it gives CASSLTGDNSPLHF.

The V gene is TRBV7-9, the J gene TRBJ2-7; 7 bases are a match to TRBD2. Trimming at V came to 7 bases and at J to 3 bases, leaving 6 bases not matched to a gene. The CDR3 has 13 amino acids. Germline values: CDR1 SEHNR, CDR2 FQNEAQ (reference sequence). CDR3 loop: CASTSGPHYEQYF. CDR3 sequence (DNA): TGTGCCAGCACTAGCGGTCCCCACTACGAGCAGTACTTC.

The chain couples TRBV27 to TRBJ1-6, with TRBD1 identical over 9 bases. The CDR3 consists of 15 residues. Trimming at V came to 3 bases and at J to 7 bases, leaving 4 bases not matched to a gene. Germline CDR1 is MNHEY and CDR2 is SMNVEV (reference sequence). CDR3 nucleotides: TGTGCCAGCAGTTTGTGGGACAGGGTAAATTCACCCCTCCACTTT. Its protein is CASSLWDRVNSPLHF.

For this clone: The sample has other DNA sequences that encode this CDR3 too. The chain links TRBV7-2 to TRBJ1-5; D call uncertain. The length of the CDR3 is 12 residues. CDR1 SGHTA and CDR2 FQGNSA come from the germline V gene. V lost 1 base, J lost 9 bases, and 7 bases lay in between. In DNA form, the CDR3 reads TGTGCCAGCAGCTTAGGATTGGGGCCCCAGCATTTT. Its protein is CASSLGLGPQHF.

This chain links TRBV5-1 with TRBJ2-1, with 10 bases fitting TRBD1. Losses at the gene ends were 2 bases for V and 10 bases for J; bases not matched to a gene: 3. This CDR3 has 13 residues. Looked up from germline, CDR1 is SGHRS and CDR2 is YFSETQ. As DNA, the CDR3 is TGCGCCAGCAGCTTTGACAGGGGGCACGAGCAGTTCTTC. This gives the protein CASSFDRGHEQFF.

The J gene is TRBJ1-1, the V gene TRBV7-9, with D possibly being TRBD1 (5 bases). The germline V gene has CDR1 SEHNR and CDR2 FQNEAQ (reference sequence). The CDR3 runs 13 residues. V was shortened by 0 bases and J by 4 bases, with 6 bases between the two germline ends. CDR3 nucleotides: TGTGCCAGCAGCTTAGCCAGGGCCACTGAAGCTTTCTTT. It specifies CASSLARATEAFF.

The gene calls are TRBV28 and TRBJ1-2; D ambiguous. Germline V CDR1 and CDR2: MDHEN, SYDVKM. This CDR3 spans 16 amino acids. The germline V and J ends were trimmed by 4 bases and 0 bases, with 15 bases remaining between them. The CDR3 region is CASSSPRLPANYGYTF. The CDR3 DNA sequence: TGTGCCAGCAGTTCCCCAAGACTGCCAGCTAACTATGGCTACACCTTC.